These 8 T cell receptor beta chains originate from one sample sequenced in a study of blood T cell repertoires in COVID-19. This table comes from immunoSEQ multiplex PCR, and its TCRdb copy is limited to in-frame clones, with some not included. The repertoire holds fewer than 85,000 clones, with about three quarters as singletons. The specimen sequenced was peripheral blood. Receptors originate from a woman older than 75 with active or convalescent COVID-19.

This rearrangement joins TRBV5-4 to TRBJ1-2; TRBD1 is a possible D gene (5 bases). The germline gives CDR1 SGHNT, CDR2 YYREEE (reference sequence). This CDR3 is built from 17 residues. Between the trimmed V and J ends, which lost 0 bases and 5 bases, there was a span of 20 bases. The chain's CDR3 is CASSLGQRKIKGYGYTF. The CDR3 nucleotides read TGTGCCAGCAGCTTGGGACAGCGTAAAATAAAGGGGTATGGCTACACCTTC. Full variable domain (rest looked up from reference TRBV5-4 and TRBJ1-2): ETGVTQSPTHLIKTRGQQVTLRCSSQSGHNTVSWYQQALGQGPQFIFQYYREEENGRGNFPPRFSGLQFPNYSSELNVNALELDDSALYLCASSLGQRKIKGYGYTFGSGTRLTVV.

This chain links TRBV2 with TRBJ2-2, with D unclear. Germline V gene lookup returns CDR1 SNHLY and CDR2 FYNNEI. The length of the CDR3 is 13 residues. Trimming stripped 4 bases from V and 4 bases from J, with 7 bases between. The CDR3, as DNA: TGTGCCAGCAGTGCAGCCCGCACCGGGGAGCTGTTTTTT. It translates to CASSAARTGELFF.

The rearrangement joins TRBV9 to TRBJ1-4; D may be TRBD1 (5 bases). Germline CDR1 reads SGDLS; CDR2 reads YYNGEE. The CDR3 loop spans 14 amino acids. Trimming shortened V by 1 base and J by 5 bases, and 9 bases separated the two germline ends. For the CDR3, the DNA is TGTGCCAGCAGCGTACTGGACAACAATGAAAAACTGTTTTTT. Protein sequence: CASSVLDNNEKLFF.

This clone turned up a few times. The V gene is TRBV24-1, the J gene TRBJ1-1, with 8 positions matching TRBD1. This CDR3 is 13 amino acids long. V gave up 9 bases and J gave up 3 bases; unmatched junction bases: 5. CDR1 and CDR2 (germline): KGHDR, SFDVKD. In DNA, the CDR3 is TGTGCCACCTCAGGGGGCGCGTACACTGAAGCTTTCTTT. It is translated as CATSGGAYTEAFF.

The genes are TRBV2 and TRBJ2-3; 9 bases are shared with TRBD2. The CDR3 runs 14 residues. V lost 7 bases, J lost 6 bases, and 8 bases stayed unmatched. Germline CDR1 SNHLY, CDR2 FYNNEI. CDR3 DNA: TGTGCCAGCAATCGCGGGGGGGCCGAGGATACGCAGTATTTT. Amino acid sequence: CASNRGGAEDTQYF.

This clone was counted a few times. The gene calls are TRBV28 and TRBJ1-4, with D possibly being TRBD1 (5 bases). CDR3 size: 14 residues. Germline CDR1 reads MDHEN; CDR2 reads SYDVKM. Trimming left V 6 bases short and J 8 bases short, with 16 bases between. CDR3 sequence: CASSLPRVREKLFF. In DNA, the CDR3 is TGTGCCAGCAGCTTACCCAGGGTTAGAGAAAAACTGTTTTTT.

The V and J genes are TRBV7-2 and TRBJ1-5; the D is unclear. Germline V gene lookup returns CDR1 SGHTA and CDR2 FQGNSA. CDR3 size: 15 residues. V lost 2 bases and J 4 bases, leaving 12 bases between the germline ends. The CDR3 region is CASSLYQQINQPQHF. CDR3 DNA: TGTGCCAGCAGCTTATATCAACAGATAAATCAGCCCCAGCATTTT.

The V call is TRBV3-1 (or the pseudogene TRBV3-2), the J call TRBJ1-2; 9 nucleotides match TRBD1. V lost 5 bases to trimming and J lost 6 bases; unmatched junction nucleotides: 4. The germline CDR1 and CDR2 sequences are LGHDT and YNNKEL (reference sequence). The length of the CDR3 is 13 residues. CDR3 DNA: TGTGCCAGCAGCGCCCGGGACAGGGATGGCTACACCTTC. Protein product: CASSARDRDGYTF.